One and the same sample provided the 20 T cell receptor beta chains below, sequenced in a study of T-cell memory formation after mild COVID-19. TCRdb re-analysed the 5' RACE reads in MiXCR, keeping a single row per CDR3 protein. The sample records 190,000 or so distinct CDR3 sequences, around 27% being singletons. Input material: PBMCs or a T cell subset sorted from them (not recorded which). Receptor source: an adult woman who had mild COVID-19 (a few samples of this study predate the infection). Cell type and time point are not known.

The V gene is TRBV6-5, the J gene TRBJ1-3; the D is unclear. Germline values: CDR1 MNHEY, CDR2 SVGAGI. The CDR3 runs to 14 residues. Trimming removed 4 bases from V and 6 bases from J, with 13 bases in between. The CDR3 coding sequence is TGTGCCAGCAGTTCACCGGGTGTGGAAAACACCATATATTTT. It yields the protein CASSSPGVENTIYF.

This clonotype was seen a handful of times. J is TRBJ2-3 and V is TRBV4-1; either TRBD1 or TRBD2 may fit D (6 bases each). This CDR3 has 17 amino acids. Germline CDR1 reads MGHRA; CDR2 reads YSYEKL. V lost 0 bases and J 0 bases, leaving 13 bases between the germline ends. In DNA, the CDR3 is TGCGCCAGCAGCCAAGAGGGGGGCCTCCTTAGCACAGATACGCAGTATTTT. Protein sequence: CASSQEGGLLSTDTQYF.

This chain's CDR3 is CSATVRSHEQYF. In DNA, the CDR3 is TGCAGTGCTACGGTCCGGTCCCACGAGCAGTACTTC. The rearrangement uses TRBV20-1 and TRBJ2-7; D is ambiguous. V lost 4 bases, J lost 5 bases, and 12 bases lay in between. The CDR3 runs 12 residues. CDR1 DFQATT and CDR2 SNEGSKA come from the germline V gene (reference sequence).

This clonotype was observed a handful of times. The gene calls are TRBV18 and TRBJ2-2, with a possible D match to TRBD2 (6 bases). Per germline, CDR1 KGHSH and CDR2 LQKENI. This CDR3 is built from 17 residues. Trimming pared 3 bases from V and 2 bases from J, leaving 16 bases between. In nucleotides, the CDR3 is TGTGCCAGCTCACCGACCCCGGGGGATCCTAACACCGGGGAGCTGTTTTTT. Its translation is CASSPTPGDPNTGELFF.

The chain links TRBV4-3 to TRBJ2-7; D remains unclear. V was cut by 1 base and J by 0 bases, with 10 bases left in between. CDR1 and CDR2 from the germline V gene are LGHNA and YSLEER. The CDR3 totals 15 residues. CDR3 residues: CASSQGPGPSYEQYF. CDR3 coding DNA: TGCGCCAGCAGCCAAGGACCCGGGCCCTCCTACGAGCAGTACTTC.

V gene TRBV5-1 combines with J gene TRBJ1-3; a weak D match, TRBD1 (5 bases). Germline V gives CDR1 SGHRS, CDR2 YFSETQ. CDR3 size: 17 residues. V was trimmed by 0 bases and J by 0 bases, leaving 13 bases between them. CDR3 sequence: CASSLDGAGTSGNTIYF. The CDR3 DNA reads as TGCGCCAGCAGCTTGGATGGAGCAGGGACCTCTGGAAACACCATATATTTT.

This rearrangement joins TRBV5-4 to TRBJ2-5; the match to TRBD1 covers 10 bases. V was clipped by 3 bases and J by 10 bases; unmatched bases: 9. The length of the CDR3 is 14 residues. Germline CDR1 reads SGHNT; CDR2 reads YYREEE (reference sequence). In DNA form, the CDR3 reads TGTGCCAGCAGCTGGGGGACAGGGGAAGAGGTCCAGTACTTC. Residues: CASSWGTGEEVQYF.

CDR3 nucleotides: TGTGCCAGCAGCCCTATCTTCTCCCTAGCGGGAGGCAGAGGGGAGACCCAGTACTTC. Amino acid sequence: CASSPIFSLAGGRGETQYF. V usage is TRBV7-2 and J usage is TRBJ2-5, with 11 bases that match TRBD2. J lost 5 bases, V lost 5 bases, and 19 bases had no gene match. This CDR3 is 19 amino acids long. The germline CDR1 and CDR2 sequences are SGHTA and FQGNSA.

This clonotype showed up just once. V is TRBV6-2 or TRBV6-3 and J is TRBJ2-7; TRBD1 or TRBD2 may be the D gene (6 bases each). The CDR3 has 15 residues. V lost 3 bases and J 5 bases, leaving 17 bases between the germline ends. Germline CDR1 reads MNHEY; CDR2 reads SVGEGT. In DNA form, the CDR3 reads TGTGCCAGCAGTTATAGCGGCGGCGAGGGGGACGAGCAGTACTTC. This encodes CASSYSGGEGDEQYF.

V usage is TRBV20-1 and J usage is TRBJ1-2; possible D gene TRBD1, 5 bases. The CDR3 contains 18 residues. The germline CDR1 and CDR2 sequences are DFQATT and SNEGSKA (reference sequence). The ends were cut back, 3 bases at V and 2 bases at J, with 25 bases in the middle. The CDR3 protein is CSARSGDWGGAPNYGYTF. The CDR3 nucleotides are TGCAGTGCTAGGTCGGGTGATTGGGGAGGGGCGCCCAACTATGGCTACACCTTC.

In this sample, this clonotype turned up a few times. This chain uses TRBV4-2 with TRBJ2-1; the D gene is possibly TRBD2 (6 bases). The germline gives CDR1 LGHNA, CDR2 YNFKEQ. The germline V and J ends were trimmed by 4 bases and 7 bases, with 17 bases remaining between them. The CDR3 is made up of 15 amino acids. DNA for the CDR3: TGTGCCAGCAGCCTTAGGGCTAGCGATTCTAATGAGCAGTTCTTC. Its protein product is CASSLRASDSNEQFF.

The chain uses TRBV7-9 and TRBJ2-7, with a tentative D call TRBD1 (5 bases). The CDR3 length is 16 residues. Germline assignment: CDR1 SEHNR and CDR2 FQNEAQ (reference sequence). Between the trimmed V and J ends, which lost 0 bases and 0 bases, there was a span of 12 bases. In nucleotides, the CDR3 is TGTGCCAGCAGCTTAGCGGGGCCAACGTCCTCCTACGAGCAGTACTTC. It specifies CASSLAGPTSSYEQYF.

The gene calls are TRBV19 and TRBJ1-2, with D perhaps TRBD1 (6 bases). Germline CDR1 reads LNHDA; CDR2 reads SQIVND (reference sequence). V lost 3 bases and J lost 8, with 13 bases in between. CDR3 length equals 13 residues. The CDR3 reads CASSIQTGRGYTF. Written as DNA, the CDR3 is TGTGCCAGTAGTATCCAGACAGGACGAGGCTACACCTTC.

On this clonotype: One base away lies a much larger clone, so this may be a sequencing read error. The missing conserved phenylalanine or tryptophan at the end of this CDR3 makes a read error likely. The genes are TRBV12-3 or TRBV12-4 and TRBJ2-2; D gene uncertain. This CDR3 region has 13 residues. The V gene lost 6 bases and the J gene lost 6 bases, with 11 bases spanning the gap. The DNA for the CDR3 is TGTGCCAGCAGCCCGGGCGGCGCCGGGGAGCTGTTTTGT. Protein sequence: CASSPGGAGELFC.

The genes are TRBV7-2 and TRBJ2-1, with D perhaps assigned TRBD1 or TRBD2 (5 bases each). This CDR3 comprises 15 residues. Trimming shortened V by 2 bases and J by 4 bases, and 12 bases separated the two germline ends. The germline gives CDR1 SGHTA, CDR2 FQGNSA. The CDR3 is CASSLMGVQYNEQFF. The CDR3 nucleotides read TGTGCCAGCAGCTTAATGGGGGTTCAGTACAATGAGCAGTTCTTC.

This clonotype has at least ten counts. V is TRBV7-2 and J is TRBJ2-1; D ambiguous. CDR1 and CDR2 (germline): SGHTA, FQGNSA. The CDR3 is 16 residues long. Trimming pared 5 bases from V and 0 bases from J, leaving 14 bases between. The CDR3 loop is CASSLYLSSSYNEQFF. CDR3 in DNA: TGTGCCAGCAGCCTATACTTGTCGAGCTCCTACAATGAGCAGTTCTTC. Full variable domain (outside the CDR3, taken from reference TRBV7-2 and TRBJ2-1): GAGVSQSPSNKVTEKGKDVELRCDPISGHTALYWYRQSLGQGLEFLIYFQGNSAPDKSGLPSDRFSAERTGGSVSTLTIQRTQQEDSAVYLCASSLYLSSSYNEQFFGPGTRLTVL.

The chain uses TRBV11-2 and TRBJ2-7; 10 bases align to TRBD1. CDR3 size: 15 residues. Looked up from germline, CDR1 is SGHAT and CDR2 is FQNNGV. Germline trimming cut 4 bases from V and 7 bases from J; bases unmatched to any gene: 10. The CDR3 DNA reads TGTGCCAGCAGCTCCCGACAGGGGGCCGTATGGGAGCAGTACTTC. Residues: CASSSRQGAVWEQYF.

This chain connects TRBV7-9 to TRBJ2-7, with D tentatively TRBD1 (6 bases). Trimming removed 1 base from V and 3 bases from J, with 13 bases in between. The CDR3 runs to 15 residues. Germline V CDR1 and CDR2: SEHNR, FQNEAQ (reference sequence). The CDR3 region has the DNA TGTGCCAGCAGCTTAGAACAGGGAATCTTCTACGAGCAGTACTTC. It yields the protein CASSLEQGIFYEQYF.

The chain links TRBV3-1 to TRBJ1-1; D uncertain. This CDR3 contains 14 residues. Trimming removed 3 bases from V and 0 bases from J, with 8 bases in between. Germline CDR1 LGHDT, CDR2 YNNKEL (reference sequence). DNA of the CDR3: TGTGCCAGCAGCCAGGGATTCATGAACACTGAAGCTTTCTTT. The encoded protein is CASSQGFMNTEAFF.

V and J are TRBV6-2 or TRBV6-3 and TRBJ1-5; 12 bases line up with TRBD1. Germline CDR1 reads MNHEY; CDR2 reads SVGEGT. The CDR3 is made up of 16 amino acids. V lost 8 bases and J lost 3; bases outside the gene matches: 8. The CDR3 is CASGGGQGAINQPQHF. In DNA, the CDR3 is TGTGCCAGCGGTGGGGGACAGGGGGCCATCAATCAGCCCCAGCATTTT.